Below, 9 T cell receptor beta chains from the same sample are listed, as sequenced in a study of T cells after yellow fever vaccination. TCRdb reprocessed the 5' RACE reads with MiXCR, giving one entry per CDR3 protein. Of a few hundred thousand distinct CDR3 sequences in the sample, about 4% were seen once. Material: PBMCs, obtained 5 days after the yellow fever booster vaccination. These TCRs come from a young man who received the YFV17D yellow fever vaccine.

This clonotype was seen a handful of times. The chain uses TRBV5-1 and TRBJ1-2, with no clear D. The V gene lost 1 base and the J gene lost 5 bases, with 9 bases spanning the gap. Germline V gene lookup returns CDR1 SGHRS and CDR2 YFSETQ. There are 13 residues in the CDR3. CDR3 loop: CASSLRADYGYTF. The CDR3 DNA follows: TGCGCCAGCAGCTTGAGGGCGGATTATGGCTACACCTTC.

The chain couples TRBV19 to TRBJ1-3; D gene ambiguous. The CDR3 loop spans 14 amino acids. Germline values: CDR1 LNHDA, CDR2 SQIVND (reference sequence). The V end lost 3 bases, the J end lost 0 bases, and 6 bases lay between the germline ends. The CDR3 DNA is TGTGCCAGTAGTATGCTGATCTCTGGAAACACCATATATTTT. This gives the protein CASSMLISGNTIYF.

In its sample, this clonotype was seen a few times. V usage is TRBV7-8 and J usage is TRBJ2-7; tentative D call: TRBD1 (5 bases). Germline CDR1 reads SGHVS; CDR2 reads FQNEAQ. V shed 2 bases and J shed 7 bases, with 12 bases lying between them. The CDR3 covers 13 residues. The DNA of the CDR3 is TGTGCCAGCAGCTTATTTAGGGGTCGGGAGCAGTACGTC. The encoded protein is CASSLFRGREQYV.

This clonotype was counted many times. The rearrangement joins TRBV7-3 to TRBJ2-1, with 9 bases aligning to TRBD2. CDR3 length: 18 residues. J gave up 7 bases and V 5 bases, and 18 bases lay outside the gene matches. Germline-derived CDR1 and CDR2 are SGHTA and FQGTGA. CDR3 bases: TGTGCCAGCAGCCCTAACCCGCTTGGTAGCGGGGGCTGGAATGAGCAGTTCTTC. The encoded protein is CASSPNPLGSGGWNEQFF.

This clonotype has just a few counts. The chain carries TRBV27 and TRBJ1-4; possibly TRBD1 for D (6 bases). The germline CDR1 and CDR2 sequences are MNHEY and SMNVEV (reference sequence). This CDR3 comprises 13 residues. The V and J ends lost 3 bases and 5 bases respectively, with 7 bases between them. CDR3 in DNA: TGTGCCAGCAGTTTCACAGGGAATGAAAAACTGTTTTTT. This gives the protein CASSFTGNEKLFF. The whole variable domain, remainder taken from reference TRBV27 and TRBJ1-4, is EAQVTQNPRYLITVTGKKLTVTCSQNMNHEYMSWYRQDPGLGLRQIYYSMNVEVTDKGDVPEGYKVSRKEKRNFPLILESPSPNQTSLYFCASSFTGNEKLFFGSGTQLSVL.

This clonotype has ten or more counts. The chain employs TRBV4-2 and TRBJ2-4; the D gene could be TRBD1 or TRBD2 (6 bases each). The germline gives CDR1 LGHNA, CDR2 YNFKEQ. Trimming took 4 bases from V and 6 from J, leaving 10 bases between them. The CDR3 length is 13 residues. CDR3 nucleotide sequence: TGTGCCAGCAGCCTGGGGGGCGCAAACATTCAGTACTTC. It yields the protein CASSLGGANIQYF.

At least ten counts were recorded for this clonotype. This chain links TRBV5-1 with TRBJ1-1, with D unclear. The CDR3 contains 13 residues. Germline loops: CDR1 SGHRS, CDR2 YFSETQ. With 0 bases removed from V and 3 bases from J, the gap between germline ends came to 6 bases. DNA of the CDR3: TGCGCCAGCAGCTTGGAGGCACACACTGAAGCTTTCTTT. Translating gives CASSLEAHTEAFF.

This clonotype was observed many times. V usage is TRBV20-1 and J usage is TRBJ1-3; no firm D call. The CDR3 runs 15 residues. CDR1 is DFQATT and CDR2 is SNEGSKA in the germline V gene (reference sequence). Trimming cost V 6 bases and J 1 base, with 16 bases left between them. The CDR3, as DNA: TGCAGTGCCACTCCGTCCGATACATCTGGAAACACCATATATTTT. This sequence encodes CSATPSDTSGNTIYF.

This clonotype was seen a handful of times. The chain uses TRBV6-2 or TRBV6-3 and TRBJ2-7; D is undetermined. Per the germline V gene, CDR1 is MNHEY and CDR2 is SVGEGT. The CDR3 runs to 15 residues. Trimming took off 7 bases at V and 4 bases at J, with 20 bases between the two ends. DNA of the CDR3: TGTGCCAGCAAAAGGACCCGACCCGCCTCATACGAGCAGTACTTC. Its translation: CASKRTRPASYEQYF.